Following are 8 T cell receptor beta chains from one sample sequenced in a study of OX40 agonist ivuxolimab in advanced cancers. The library was made by the immunoSEQ multiplex PCR assay. In its TCRdb copy, this immuneACCESS table keeps in-frame sequences only and misses some clones. Where compared with another copy, unresolved V genes explain less than half of these, and the others have no known cause. Present in this sample are around 62,000 clones, around nine tenths of which were seen just once. 0.25% to 0.3% of the sample belongs to the ten largest clones. The sequences come from CD4+ or CD8+ T cells sorted from blood, collected in a trial of the OX40 agonist ivuxolimab. These receptors originate from an adult with an advanced solid tumor such as melanoma, head and neck, liver or kidney cancer.

The chain carries TRBV29-1 and TRBJ1-1; D might be TRBD1 (5 bases). The CDR3 is made up of 11 amino acids. V was clipped by 6 bases and J by 1 base, with 6 bases between them. Germline V CDR1 and CDR2: SQVTM, ANQGSEA. The CDR3 sequence: CSVGTNTEAFF. CDR3 nucleotides: TGCAGCGTGGGGACGAACACTGAAGCTTTCTTT. Full variable domain (outside the CDR3, taken from reference TRBV29-1 and TRBJ1-1): SAVISQKPSRDICQRGTSLTIQCQVDSQVTMMFWYRQQPGQSLTLIATANQGSEATYESGFVIDKFPISRPNLTFSTLTVSNMSPEDSSIYLCSVGTNTEAFFGQGTRLTVV.

The CDR3 region is CASSLRPSVLGITYEQYF. In DNA, the CDR3 is TGTGCCAGCAGTTTACGCCCTTCGGTGCTAGGTATTACCTACGAGCAGTACTTC. The chain employs TRBV27 and TRBJ2-7; D is unclear. The ends were cut back, 2 bases at V and 2 bases at J, with 22 bases in the middle. Looked up from germline, CDR1 is MNHEY and CDR2 is SMNVEV (reference sequence). The CDR3 totals 18 residues.

The gene calls are TRBV6-5 and TRBJ2-7; 9 bases are shared with TRBD2. Germline V CDR1 and CDR2: MNHEY, SVGAGI. The CDR3 is 14 amino acids. The ends lost 4 bases at V and 3 bases at J; junction bases unmatched: 4. For the CDR3, the DNA is TGTGCCAGCAGTTCCGGGCGGGAGGGCTACGAGCAGTACTTC. The encoded protein is CASSSGREGYEQYF.

This rearrangement joins TRBV6-6 to TRBJ2-5, with 7 bases matching TRBD1. The assigned J gene may be wrong: the sequence end matches TRBJ2-7 better. CDR3 length: 15 residues. Germline lookup yields CDR1 MNHNY and CDR2 SVGAGI (reference sequence). The CDR3 sequence is CASSYSPAGGYEQYF. CDR3 nucleotide sequence: TGTGCCAGCAGTTACTCACCGGCAGGGGGCTACGAGCAGTACTTC.

The CDR3 region has the DNA TGTGCCAGCAGTGAACGGTTCTCCTACACCTTC. This gives the protein CASSERFSYTF. The J gene is TRBJ1-2, the V gene TRBV6-5; no reliable D call. The CDR3 contains 11 residues. Germline lookup yields CDR1 MNHEY and CDR2 SVGAGI. Trimming removed 5 bases from V and 10 bases from J, with 11 bases in between.

This sequence joins TRBV6-5 and TRBJ1-1; TRBD1 matches at 7 bases. CDR1 MNHEY and CDR2 SVGAGI come from the germline V gene. V lost 6 bases, J lost 4 bases, and 2 bases stayed unmatched. There are 12 residues in the CDR3. In DNA form, the CDR3 reads TGTGCCAGCAGAACAGGGGCCACTGAAGCTTTCTTT. Protein: CASRTGATEAFF.

This sequence joins TRBV6-1 and TRBJ1-2; possibly TRBD1 for D (6 bases). Trimming removed 6 bases at V and 4 bases at J, with 9 bases between. The CDR3 runs to 12 residues. Looked up from germline, CDR1 is MNHNS and CDR2 is SASEGT. For the CDR3, the DNA is TGTGCCAGCAGCTGGACAGTCTATGGCTACACCTTC. Amino acids: CASSWTVYGYTF.

The rearrangement uses TRBV28 and TRBJ2-5; D gene ambiguous. The DNA end lines up better with TRBJ2-7; the J call may be wrong. The CDR3 consists of 11 residues. In germline, CDR1 is MDHEN, CDR2 SYDVKM. The CDR3 here is CASSSAYEQYF. The CDR3 DNA reads as TGTGCCAGCAGTTCCGCATACGAGCAGTACTTC.